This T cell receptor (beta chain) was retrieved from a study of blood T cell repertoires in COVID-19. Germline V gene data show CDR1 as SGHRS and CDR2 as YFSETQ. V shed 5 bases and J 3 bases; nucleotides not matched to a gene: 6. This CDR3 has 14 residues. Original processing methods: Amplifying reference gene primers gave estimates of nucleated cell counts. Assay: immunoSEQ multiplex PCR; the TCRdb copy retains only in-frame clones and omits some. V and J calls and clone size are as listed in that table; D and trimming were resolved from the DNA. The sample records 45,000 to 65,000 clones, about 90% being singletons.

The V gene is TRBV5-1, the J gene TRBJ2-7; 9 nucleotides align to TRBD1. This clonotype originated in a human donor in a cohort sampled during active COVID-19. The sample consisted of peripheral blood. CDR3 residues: CASRPRDRDYEQYF. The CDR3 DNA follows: TGCGCCAGCAGACCGCGGGACAGGGACTACGAGCAGTACTTC.